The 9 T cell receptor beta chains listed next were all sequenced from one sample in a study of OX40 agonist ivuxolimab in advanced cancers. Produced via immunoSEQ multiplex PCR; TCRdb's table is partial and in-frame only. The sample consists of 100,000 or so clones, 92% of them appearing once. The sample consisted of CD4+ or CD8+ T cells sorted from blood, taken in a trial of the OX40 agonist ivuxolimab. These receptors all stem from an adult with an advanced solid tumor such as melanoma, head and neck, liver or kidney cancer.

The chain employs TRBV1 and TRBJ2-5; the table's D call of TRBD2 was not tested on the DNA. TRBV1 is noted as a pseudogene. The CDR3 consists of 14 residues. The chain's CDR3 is CTSSRPPLRETQYF. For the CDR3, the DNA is TGCACCAGCAGCCGCCCTCCTCTACGGGAGACCCAGTACTTC.

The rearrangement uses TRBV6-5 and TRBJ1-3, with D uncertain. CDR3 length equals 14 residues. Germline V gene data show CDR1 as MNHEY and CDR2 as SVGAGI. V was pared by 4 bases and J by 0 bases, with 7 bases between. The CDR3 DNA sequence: TGTGCCAGCAGTTCACAAAGCTCTGGAAACACCATATATTTT. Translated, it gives CASSSQSSGNTIYF.

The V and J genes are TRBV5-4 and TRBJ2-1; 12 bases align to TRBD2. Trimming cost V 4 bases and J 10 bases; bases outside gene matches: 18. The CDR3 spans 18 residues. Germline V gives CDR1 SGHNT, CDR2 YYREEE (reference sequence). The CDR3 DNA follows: TGTGCCAGCAGCGCAACCGGGACTAGCGGGCGGGCTAGGCGAGAGCAGTTCTTC. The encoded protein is CASSATGTSGRARREQFF.

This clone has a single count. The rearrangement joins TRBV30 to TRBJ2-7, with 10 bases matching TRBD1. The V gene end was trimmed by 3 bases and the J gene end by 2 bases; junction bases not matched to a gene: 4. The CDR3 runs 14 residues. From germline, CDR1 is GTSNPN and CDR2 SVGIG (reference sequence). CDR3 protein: CAWSAGQGAYEQYF. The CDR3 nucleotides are TGTGCCTGGAGCGCCGGACAGGGGGCCTACGAGCAGTACTTC.

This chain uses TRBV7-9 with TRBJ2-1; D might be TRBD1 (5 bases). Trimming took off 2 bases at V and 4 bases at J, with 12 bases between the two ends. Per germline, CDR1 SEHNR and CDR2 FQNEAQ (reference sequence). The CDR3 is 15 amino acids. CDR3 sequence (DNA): TGTGCCAGCAGCTTAAGTGGAAGGGGATACAATGAGCAGTTCTTC. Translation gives CASSLSGRGYNEQFF.

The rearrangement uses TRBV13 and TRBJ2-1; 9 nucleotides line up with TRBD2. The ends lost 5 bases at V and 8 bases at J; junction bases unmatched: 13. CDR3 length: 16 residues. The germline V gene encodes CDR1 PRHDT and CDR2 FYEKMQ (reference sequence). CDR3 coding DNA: TGTGCCAGCAGCCTGCGTCCGGGACTAGCAGCCCATGAGCAGTTCTTC. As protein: CASSLRPGLAAHEQFF.

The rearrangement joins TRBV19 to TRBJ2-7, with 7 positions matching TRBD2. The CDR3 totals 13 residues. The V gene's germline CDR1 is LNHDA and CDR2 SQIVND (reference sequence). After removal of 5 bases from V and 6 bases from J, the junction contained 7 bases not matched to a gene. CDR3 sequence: CASSPFTSAEQYF. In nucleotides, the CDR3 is TGTGCCAGTAGTCCCTTTACTAGCGCCGAGCAGTACTTC.

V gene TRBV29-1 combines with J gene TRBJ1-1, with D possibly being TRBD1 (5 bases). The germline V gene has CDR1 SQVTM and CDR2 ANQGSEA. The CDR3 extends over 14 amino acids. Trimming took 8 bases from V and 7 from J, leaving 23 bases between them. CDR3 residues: CSSLGGDHSFEAFF. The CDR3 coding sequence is TGCAGCTCATTGGGGGGGGATCACAGCTTTGAAGCTTTCTTT.

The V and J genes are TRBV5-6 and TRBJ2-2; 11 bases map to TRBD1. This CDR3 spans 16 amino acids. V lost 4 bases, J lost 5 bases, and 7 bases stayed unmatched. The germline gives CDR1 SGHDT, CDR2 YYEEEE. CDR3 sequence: CASSSGTGGLTGELFF. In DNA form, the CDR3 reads TGTGCCAGCAGCAGCGGGACAGGGGGACTTACCGGGGAGCTGTTTTTT.